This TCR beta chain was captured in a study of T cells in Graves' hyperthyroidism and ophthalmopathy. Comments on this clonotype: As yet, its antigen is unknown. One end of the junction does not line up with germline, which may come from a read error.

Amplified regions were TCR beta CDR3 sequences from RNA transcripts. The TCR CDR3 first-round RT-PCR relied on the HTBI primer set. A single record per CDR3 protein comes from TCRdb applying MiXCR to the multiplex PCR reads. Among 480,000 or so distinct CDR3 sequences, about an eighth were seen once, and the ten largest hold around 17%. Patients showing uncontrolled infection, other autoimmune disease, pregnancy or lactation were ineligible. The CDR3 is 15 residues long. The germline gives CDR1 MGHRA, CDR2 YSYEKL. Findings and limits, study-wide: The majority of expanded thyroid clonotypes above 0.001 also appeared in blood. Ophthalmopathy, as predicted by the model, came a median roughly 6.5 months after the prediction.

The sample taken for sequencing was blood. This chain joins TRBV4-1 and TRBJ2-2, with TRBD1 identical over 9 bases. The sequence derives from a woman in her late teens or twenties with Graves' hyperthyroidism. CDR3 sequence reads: CASSQETGGTGGLFF. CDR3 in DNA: TGCGCCAGCAGCCAAGAGACAGGGGGAACGGGGGGGCTGTTTTTT.